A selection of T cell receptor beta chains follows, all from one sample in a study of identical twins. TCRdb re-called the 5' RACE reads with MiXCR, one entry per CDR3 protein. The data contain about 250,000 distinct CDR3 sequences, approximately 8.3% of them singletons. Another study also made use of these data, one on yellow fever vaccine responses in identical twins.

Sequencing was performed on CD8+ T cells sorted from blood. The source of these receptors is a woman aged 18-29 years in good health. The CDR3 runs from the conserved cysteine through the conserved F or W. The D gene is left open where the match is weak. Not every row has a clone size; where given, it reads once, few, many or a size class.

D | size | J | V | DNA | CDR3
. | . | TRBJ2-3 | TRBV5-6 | TGTGCCAGCATGCGGGGATTAGCGGATGTCACAGATACGCAGTATTTT | CASMRGLADVTDTQYF
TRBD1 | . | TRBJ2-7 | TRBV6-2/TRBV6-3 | TGTGCCAGCAGAGACGGGACAGACGTCTACGAGCAGTACTTC | CASRDGTDVYEQYF
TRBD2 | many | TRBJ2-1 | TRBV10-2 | TGCGCCAGCAGCGGGACTAATTACTACAATGAGCAGTTCTTC | CASSGTNYYNEQFF
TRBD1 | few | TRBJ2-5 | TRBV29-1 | TGCAGCGCAGGACAGGGGGGAATACGAGAGACCCAGTACTTC | CSAGQGGIRETQYF
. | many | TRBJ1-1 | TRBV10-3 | TGTGCCATCAGTGACACAGGCCTGATGAACACTGAAGCTTTCTTT | CAISDTGLMNTEAFF
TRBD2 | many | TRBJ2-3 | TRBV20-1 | TGCAGTGCTAAGACTAGCGGCCCAGATACGCAGTATTTT | CSAKTSGPDTQYF
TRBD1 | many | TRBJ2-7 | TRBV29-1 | TGCAGCGTTGAGGGAGACAGGGCGCCCTACGAGCAGTACTTC | CSVEGDRAPYEQYF
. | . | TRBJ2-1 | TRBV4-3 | TGCGCCAGCAGCCAAGATCAAGGAGCATCCTACAATGGGCAGTTCTTC | CASSQDQGASYNGQFF
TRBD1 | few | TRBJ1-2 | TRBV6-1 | TGTGCCAGCAGTGACACTGGACAGGGGGCGCCTGGCTACACCTTC | CASSDTGQGAPGYTF
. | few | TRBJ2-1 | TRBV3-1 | TGTGCCAGCAGCCAAGAAGGTGGAGGGGAGCAGTTCTTC | CASSQEGGGEQFF
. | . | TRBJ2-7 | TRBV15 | TGTGCCACCAGCAGAGATCGGCAAGACTACGAGCAGTACTTC | CATSRDRQDYEQYF
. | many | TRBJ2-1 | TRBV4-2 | TGTGCCAGCAGCCAAGTCAACAATGAGCAGTTCTTC | CASSQVNNEQFF
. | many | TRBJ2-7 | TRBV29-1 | TGCAGCGTTGTGGACCGGGACGGAGCCTACGAGCAGTACTTC | CSVVDRDGAYEQYF
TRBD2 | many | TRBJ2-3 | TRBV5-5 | TGTGCCAGCAGCGGCTTGGGACTAGCGGGGGTAGAAGATACGCAGTATTTT | CASSGLGLAGVEDTQYF
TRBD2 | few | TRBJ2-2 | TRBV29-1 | TGCAGCGTTCGCCTAGCGGGGGCGAGCGGGGAGCTGTTTTTT | CSVRLAGASGELFF
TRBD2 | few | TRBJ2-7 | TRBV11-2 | TGTGCCAGCAGGTGGGGGGGTGGTTACGAGCAGTACTTC | CASRWGGGYEQYF
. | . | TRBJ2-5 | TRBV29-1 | TGCAGCGTTGTGGGTGGGGCAGCTCAAGAGACCCAGTACTTC | CSVVGGAAQETQYF
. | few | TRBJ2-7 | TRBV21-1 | TGTGCCAGCAGCAACCGGGACAGCCCCTACGAGCAGTACTTC | CASSNRDSPYEQYF
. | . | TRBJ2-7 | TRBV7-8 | TGTGCCAGCAGTGTCCCCCCCTACGAGCAGTACTTC | CASSVPPYEQYF
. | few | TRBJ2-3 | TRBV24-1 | TGTGCCACTTTGGGCGGGGAAGGGGCAGATACGCAGTATTTT | CATLGGEGADTQYF
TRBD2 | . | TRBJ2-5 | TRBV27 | TGTGCCAGCAGTTCCCTACCGGGACTAGGGATACAAGAGACCCAGTACTTC | CASSSLPGLGIQETQYF
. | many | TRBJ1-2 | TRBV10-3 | TGTGCCATCAGTGAGTCGTCGGACATCTATGGCTACACCTTC | CAISESSDIYGYTF
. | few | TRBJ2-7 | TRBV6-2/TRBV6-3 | TGTGCCAGCATTCTTACCCCTGGGTATCCCTACGAGCAGTACTTC | CASILTPGYPYEQYF
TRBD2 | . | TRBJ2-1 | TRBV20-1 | TGCAGTGCTCCCGGGACTAGGATGTACAATGAGCAGTTCTTC | CSAPGTRMYNEQFF
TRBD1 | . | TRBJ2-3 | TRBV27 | TGTGCCACGAGGGGGCAGGGCACAGATACGCAGTATTTT | CATRGQGTDTQYF
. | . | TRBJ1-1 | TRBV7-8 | TGTGCCAGCAGTCAGACCGGGGCCATGAACACTGAAGCTTTCTTT | CASSQTGAMNTEAFF